Sequencing of this T cell receptor (beta chain) was carried out in a study of regulatory T cells in long-lasting Graves disease. General study points: Patients whose Graves' disease persisted exhibited lower TCR diversity than those newly diagnosed. Authors noted too few samples as a limitation. Persistent patients had more shared public clonotypes (about 2,800) than new patients (roughly 970).

Time point specified: newly diagnosed GD, antithyroid drugs for less than 3 months. Extracted PBMC RNA gave rise to the TCR library. This clonotype was observed many times. Its target is unknown. Arm-PCR of CDR3 regions with iRepertoire HTBI primers generated TCR beta libraries. TCRdb re-called the multiplex PCR reads with MiXCR, one entry per CDR3 protein. This table has 300,000 to 450,000 distinct CDR3 sequences, around 15% appearing once. The sequences come from peripheral blood mononuclear cells (PBMCs), collected at new diagnosis, from a patient treated with antithyroid drugs. The TCR was taken from a female donor with Graves disease.

DNA of the CDR3: TGTGCCAGCAAAACTGGGACAGGGTTAGGGAATGAGCAGTTCTTC. Its protein is CASKTGTGLGNEQFF. V usage is TRBV6-1 and J usage is TRBJ2-1; 9 bases map to TRBD1. Germline V gives CDR1 MNHNS, CDR2 SASEGT. The CDR3 is made up of 15 amino acids. V lost 7 bases to trimming and J lost 7 bases; unmatched junction nucleotides: 11.